The clone carrying this T cell receptor (beta chain) was seen just once. The source of the sample is a study of blood T cell repertoires in COVID-19. Study-level background: Italy, Spain and the United States were the sources of the convalescent and acute COVID-19 samples. Sample material is recorded as cDNA or gDNA derived from T cells, B-cell-depleted T cells, or PBMCs.

Methods used by the authors: Reference gene primer amplification yielded estimated nucleated cell counts. The repertoire was sequenced with immunoSEQ multiplex PCR; TCRdb's copy has only in-frame clones and lacks some. From that table come the V and J calls and clone size; the DNA was used to work out D and trimming. The table lists more than 200,000 clones, around 89% of them singletons. The CDR3 totals 14 residues. Germline V gives CDR1 LGHDT, CDR2 YNNKEL (reference sequence). With 7 bases removed from V and 6 bases from J, the gap between germline ends came to 16 bases. This clonotype was sampled from an older man with acute or convalescent COVID-19. The V and J genes are TRBV3-1 (or the pseudogene TRBV3-2) and TRBJ2-1; TRBD2 might be the D (7 bases). The sequenced sample was peripheral blood. The CDR3 loop is CASTGGKGGNEQFF. CDR3 nucleotides: TGTGCCAGCACCGGGGGGAAGGGGGGCAATGAGCAGTTCTTC.